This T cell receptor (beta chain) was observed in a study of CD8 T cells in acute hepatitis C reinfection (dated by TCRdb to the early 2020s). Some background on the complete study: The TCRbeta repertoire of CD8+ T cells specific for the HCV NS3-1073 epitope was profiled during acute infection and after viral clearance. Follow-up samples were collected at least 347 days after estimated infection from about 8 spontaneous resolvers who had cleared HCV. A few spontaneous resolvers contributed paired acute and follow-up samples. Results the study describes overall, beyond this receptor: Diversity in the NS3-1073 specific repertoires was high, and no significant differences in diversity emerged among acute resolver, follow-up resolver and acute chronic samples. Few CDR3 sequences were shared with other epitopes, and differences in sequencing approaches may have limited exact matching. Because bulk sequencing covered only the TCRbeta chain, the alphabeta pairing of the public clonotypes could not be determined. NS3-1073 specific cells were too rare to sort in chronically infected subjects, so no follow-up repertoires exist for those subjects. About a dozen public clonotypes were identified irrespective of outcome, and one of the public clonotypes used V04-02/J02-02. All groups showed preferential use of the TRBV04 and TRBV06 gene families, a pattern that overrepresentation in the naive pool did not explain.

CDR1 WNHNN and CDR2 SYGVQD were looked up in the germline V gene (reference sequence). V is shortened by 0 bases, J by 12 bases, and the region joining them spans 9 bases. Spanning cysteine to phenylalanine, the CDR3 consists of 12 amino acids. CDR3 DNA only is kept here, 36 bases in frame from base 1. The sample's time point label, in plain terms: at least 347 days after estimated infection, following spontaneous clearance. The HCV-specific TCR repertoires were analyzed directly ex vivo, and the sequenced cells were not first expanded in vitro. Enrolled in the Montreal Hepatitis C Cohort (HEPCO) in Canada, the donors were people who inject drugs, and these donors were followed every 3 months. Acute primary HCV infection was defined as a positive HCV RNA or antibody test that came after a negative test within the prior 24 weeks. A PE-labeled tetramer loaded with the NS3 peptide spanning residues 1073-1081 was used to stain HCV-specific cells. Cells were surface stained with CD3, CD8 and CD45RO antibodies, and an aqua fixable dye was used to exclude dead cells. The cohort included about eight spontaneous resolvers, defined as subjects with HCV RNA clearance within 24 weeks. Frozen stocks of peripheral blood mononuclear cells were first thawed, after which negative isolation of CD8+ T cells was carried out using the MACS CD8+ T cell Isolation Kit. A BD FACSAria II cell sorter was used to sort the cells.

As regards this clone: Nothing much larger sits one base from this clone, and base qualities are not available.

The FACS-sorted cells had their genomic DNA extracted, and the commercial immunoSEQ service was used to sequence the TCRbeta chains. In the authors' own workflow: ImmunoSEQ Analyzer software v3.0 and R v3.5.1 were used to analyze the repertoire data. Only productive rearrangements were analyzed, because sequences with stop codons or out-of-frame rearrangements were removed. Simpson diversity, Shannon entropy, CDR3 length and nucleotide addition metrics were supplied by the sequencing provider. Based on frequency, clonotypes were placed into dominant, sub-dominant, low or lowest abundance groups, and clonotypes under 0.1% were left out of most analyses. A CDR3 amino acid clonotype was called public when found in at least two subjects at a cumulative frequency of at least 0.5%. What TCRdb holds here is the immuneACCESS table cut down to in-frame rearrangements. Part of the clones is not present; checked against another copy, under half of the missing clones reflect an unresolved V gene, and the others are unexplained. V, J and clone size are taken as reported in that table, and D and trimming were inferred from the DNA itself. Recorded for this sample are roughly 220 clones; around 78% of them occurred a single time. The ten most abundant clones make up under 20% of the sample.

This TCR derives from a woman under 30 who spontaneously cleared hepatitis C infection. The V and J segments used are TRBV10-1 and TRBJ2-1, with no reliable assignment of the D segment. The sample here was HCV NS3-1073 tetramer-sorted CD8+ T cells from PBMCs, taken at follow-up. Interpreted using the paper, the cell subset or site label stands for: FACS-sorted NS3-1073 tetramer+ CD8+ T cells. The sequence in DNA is TGCGCCAGCAGTGAGTCGACGGAACCGCAGTTCTTC. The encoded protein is CASSESTEPQFF.